Below, one T cell receptor (beta chain) is given with its context. The data belong to a study of low-dose radiotherapy and immunotherapy resistance in tumors. The overall study: Each fraction for Cohort 1 was 0.5 Gy, given every 2 weeks, and the total came to 6.5 Gy. Every two weeks, cyclophosphamide 200 mg/m2 was infused one day before radiation plus immunotherapy. A daily 300 mg dose of oral aspirin was taken by patients for four cycles from cycle 1 day 1.

Time point described: after trial treatment. Treatment defined: LDRT plus nivolumab, ipilimumab, low-dose cyclophosphamide and aspirin (RACIN trial). TRAV and TRBV primers primed cDNA for both TCRalpha and TCRbeta. TCR amplification used roughly 21 PCR cycles, a constant-region primer and a V-primer adapter. MiXCR, applied by TCRdb to the reads, yields one record per CDR3 protein. The data hold 95,000 to 100,000 distinct CDR3 sequences, with around 21% observed a single time. This CDR3 is built from 15 residues. V was cut by 5 bases and J by 2 bases, with 15 bases left in between. CDR1 is MDHEN, CDR2 SYDVKM, per germline.

The receptor comes from a male donor with prostate cancer. This sample comprised PBMCs, obtained after low-dose radiotherapy plus immunotherapy. This chain uses TRBV28 with TRBJ1-1, with D tentatively TRBD1 (5 bases). CDR3 region: CASSPSSGPNTEAFF. CDR3 bases: TGTGCCAGCAGTCCGAGCTCGGGGCCTAACACTGAAGCTTTCTTT. Combining the CDR3 with reference TRBV28 and TRBJ1-1 gives the whole variable domain DVKVTQSSRYLVKRTGEKVFLECVQDMDHENMFWYRQDPGLGLRLIYFSYDVKMKEKGDIPEGYSVSREKKERFSLILESASTNQTSMYLCASSPSSGPNTEAFFGQGTRLTVV.